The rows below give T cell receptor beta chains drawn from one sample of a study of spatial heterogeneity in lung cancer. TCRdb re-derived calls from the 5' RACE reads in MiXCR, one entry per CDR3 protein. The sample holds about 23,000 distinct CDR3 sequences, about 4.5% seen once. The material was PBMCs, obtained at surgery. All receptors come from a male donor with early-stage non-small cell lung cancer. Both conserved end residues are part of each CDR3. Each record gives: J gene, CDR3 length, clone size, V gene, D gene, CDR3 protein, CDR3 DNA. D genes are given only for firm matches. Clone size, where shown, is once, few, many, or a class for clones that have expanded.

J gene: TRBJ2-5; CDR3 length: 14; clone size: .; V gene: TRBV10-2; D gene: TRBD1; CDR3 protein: CASRGPGQQETQYF; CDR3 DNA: TGCGCCAGCAGAGGGCCGGGACAGCAAGAGACCCAGTACTTC
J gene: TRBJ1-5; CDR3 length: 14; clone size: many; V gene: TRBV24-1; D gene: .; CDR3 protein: CATSDSRLNQPQHF; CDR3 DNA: TGTGCCACCAGTGATTCCCGTTTAAATCAGCCCCAGCATTTT
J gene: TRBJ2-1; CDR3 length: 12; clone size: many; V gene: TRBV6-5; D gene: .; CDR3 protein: CASSDRANEQFF; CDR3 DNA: TGTGCCAGCAGCGATAGGGCCAATGAGCAGTTCTTC
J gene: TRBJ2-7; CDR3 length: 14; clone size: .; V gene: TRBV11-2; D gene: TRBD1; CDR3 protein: CASSLNGQGYEQYF; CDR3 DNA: TGTGCCAGCAGCCTCAATGGACAGGGCTACGAGCAGTACTTC
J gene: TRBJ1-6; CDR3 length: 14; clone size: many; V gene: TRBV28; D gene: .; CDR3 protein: CASRDTRYNSPLHF; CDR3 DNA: TGTGCCAGCCGGGACACCCGATATAATTCACCCCTCCACTTT
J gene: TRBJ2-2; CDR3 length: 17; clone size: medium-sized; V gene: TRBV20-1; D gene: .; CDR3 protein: CSARDPWGPANTGELFF; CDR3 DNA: TGCAGTGCTAGAGATCCATGGGGTCCCGCGAACACCGGGGAGCTGTTTTTT
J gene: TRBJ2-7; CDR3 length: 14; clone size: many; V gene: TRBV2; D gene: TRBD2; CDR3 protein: CASAGGRSSYEQYF; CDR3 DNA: TGTGCCAGCGCGGGCGGGAGGAGCTCCTACGAGCAGTACTTC
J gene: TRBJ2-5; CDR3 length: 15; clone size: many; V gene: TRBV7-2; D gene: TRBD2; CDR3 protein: CASTEYSGVQETQYF; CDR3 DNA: TGTGCCAGCACCGAGTATAGCGGGGTCCAAGAGACCCAGTACTTC
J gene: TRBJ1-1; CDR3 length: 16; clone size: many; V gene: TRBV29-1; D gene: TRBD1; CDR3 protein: CSGEGQGGSMNTEAFF; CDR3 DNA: TGCAGCGGGGAGGGACAGGGGGGATCCATGAACACTGAAGCTTTCTTT
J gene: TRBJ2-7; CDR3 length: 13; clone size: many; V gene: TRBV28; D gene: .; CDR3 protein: CASTSGVSYEQYF; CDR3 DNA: TGTGCCAGCACGTCGGGGGTCTCATACGAGCAGTACTTC
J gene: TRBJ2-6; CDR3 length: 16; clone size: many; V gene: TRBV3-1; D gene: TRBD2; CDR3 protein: CASSKAGEPGANVLTF; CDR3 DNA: TGTGCCAGCAGCAAGGCGGGGGAGCCTGGGGCCAACGTCCTGACTTTC
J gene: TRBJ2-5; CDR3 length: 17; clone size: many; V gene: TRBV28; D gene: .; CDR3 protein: CASSLVIRAVPSRTQYF; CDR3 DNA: TGTGCCAGCAGTTTAGTTATCAGAGCGGTCCCCTCCCGGACCCAGTACTTC
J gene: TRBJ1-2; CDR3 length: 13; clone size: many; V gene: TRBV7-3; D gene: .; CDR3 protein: CASSSTGDYGYTF; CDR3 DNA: TGTGCCAGCAGCTCGACAGGAGACTATGGCTACACCTTC
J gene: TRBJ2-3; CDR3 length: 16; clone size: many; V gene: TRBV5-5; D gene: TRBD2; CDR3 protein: CASSWGLAGGMDTQYF; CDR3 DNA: TGTGCCAGCAGTTGGGGACTAGCGGGGGGAATGGATACGCAGTATTTT
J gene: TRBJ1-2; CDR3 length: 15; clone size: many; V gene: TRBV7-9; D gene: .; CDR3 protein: CASSRGGGQSYGYTF; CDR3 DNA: TGTGCCAGCAGCAGAGGAGGAGGACAGTCCTATGGCTACACCTTC
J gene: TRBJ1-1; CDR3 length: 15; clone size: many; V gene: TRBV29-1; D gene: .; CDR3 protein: CSVGQAKGPRTEAFF; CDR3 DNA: TGCAGCGTTGGACAGGCCAAGGGGCCAAGGACTGAAGCTTTCTTT
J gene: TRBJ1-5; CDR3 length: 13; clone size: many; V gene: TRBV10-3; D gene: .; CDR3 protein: CAISRQYDQPQHF; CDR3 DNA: TGTGCCATCAGTCGACAGTACGATCAGCCCCAGCATTTT
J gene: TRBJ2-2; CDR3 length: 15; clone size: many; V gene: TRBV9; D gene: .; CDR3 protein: CASSERGMVTGELFF; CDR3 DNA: TGTGCCAGCAGCGAGAGGGGAATGGTCACCGGGGAGCTGTTTTTT
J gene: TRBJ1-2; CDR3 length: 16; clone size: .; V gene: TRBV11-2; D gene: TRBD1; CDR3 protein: CASSGTGSGQNYGYTF; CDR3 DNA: TGTGCCAGCAGCGGGACAGGGAGCGGGCAAAACTATGGCTACACCTTC
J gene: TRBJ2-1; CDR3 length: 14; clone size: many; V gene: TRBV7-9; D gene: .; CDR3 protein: CASSSKGPTAEQFF; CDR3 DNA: TGTGCCAGCAGCTCGAAGGGGCCGACGGCGGAGCAGTTCTTC
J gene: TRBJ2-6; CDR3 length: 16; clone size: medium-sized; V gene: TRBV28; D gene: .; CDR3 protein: CASAGMVHTGANVLTF; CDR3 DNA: TGTGCCAGCGCAGGGATGGTTCATACTGGGGCCAACGTCCTGACTTTC
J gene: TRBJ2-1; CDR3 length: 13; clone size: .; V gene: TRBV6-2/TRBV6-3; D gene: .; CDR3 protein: CASNLLQGNEQFF; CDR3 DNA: TGTGCCAGCAACCTCCTACAGGGCAATGAGCAGTTCTTC
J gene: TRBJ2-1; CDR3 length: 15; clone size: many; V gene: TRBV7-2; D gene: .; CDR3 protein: CASSLQGSAYNEQFF; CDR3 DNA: TGTGCCAGCAGCTTACAGGGGTCCGCCTACAATGAGCAGTTCTTC
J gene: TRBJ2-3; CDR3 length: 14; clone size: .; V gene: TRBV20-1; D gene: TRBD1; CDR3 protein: CSAVAGGVLDTQYF; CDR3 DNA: TGCAGTGCAGTAGCAGGGGGTGTTTTAGATACGCAGTATTTT
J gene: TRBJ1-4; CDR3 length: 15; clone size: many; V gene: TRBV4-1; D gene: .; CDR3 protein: CASSRDSFYGEKLFF; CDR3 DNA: TGCGCCAGCAGCCGAGACAGTTTTTATGGGGAAAAACTGTTTTTT
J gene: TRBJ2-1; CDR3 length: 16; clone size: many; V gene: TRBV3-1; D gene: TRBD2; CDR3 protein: CASTRRLAGTYNEQFF; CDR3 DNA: TGTGCCAGCACCCGGAGACTAGCGGGGACATACAATGAGCAGTTCTTC
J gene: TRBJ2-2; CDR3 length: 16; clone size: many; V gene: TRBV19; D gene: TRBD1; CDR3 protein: CASSTRTGGNTGELFF; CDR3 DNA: TGTGCCAGTAGTACCCGGACAGGGGGTAACACCGGGGAGCTGTTTTTT
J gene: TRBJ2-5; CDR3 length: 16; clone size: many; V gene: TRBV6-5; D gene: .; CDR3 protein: CASSFNLQGLGETQYF; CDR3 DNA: TGTGCCAGCAGTTTCAATCTACAGGGCCTCGGGGAGACCCAGTACTTC
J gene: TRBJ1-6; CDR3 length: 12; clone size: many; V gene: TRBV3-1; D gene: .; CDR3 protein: CASNVLGSPLHF; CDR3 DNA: TGTGCCAGCAACGTCTTAGGGTCACCCCTCCACTTT
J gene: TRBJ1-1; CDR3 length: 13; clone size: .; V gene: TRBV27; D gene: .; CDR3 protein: CASSLSRQARAFF; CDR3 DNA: TGTGCCAGCAGTTTATCAAGACAGGCTAGGGCTTTCTTT
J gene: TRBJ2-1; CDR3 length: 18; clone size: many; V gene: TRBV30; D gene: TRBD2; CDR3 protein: CAWSELAGLMASYNEQFF; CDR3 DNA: TGTGCCTGGAGTGAGCTAGCGGGGTTGATGGCGTCCTACAATGAGCAGTTCTTC
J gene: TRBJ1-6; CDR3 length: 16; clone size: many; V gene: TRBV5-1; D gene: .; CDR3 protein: CASSLLQSSYNSPLHF; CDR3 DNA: TGCGCCAGCAGCTTGTTACAGAGCTCCTATAATTCACCCCTCCACTTT
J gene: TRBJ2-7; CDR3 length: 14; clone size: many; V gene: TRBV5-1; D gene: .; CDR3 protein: CASRNLRGAREQYF; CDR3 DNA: TGCGCCAGCAGGAATCTCCGAGGGGCGAGGGAGCAGTACTTC
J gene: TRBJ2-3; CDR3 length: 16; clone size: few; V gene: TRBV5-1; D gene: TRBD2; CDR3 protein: CASSAGTSGVTDTQYF; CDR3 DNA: TGCGCCAGCAGCGCCGGGACTAGCGGGGTAACAGATACGCAGTATTTT
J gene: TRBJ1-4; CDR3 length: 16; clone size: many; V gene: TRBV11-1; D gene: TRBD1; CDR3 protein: CASSYGQGTTNEKLFF; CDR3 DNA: TGTGCCAGCAGCTACGGACAGGGGACAACTAATGAAAAACTGTTTTTT
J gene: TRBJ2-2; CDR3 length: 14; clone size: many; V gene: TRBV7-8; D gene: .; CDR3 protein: CASSLGPVSGELFF; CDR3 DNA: TGTGCCAGCAGCTTAGGTCCGGTTAGCGGGGAGCTGTTTTTT
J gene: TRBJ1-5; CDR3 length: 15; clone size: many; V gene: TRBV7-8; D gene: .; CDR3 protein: CASSPRKNSNQPQHF; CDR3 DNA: TGTGCCAGCAGCCCCCGGAAAAATAGCAATCAGCCCCAGCATTTT
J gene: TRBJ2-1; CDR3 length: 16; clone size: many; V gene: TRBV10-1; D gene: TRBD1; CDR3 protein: CASSGVKGALYNEQFF; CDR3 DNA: TGCGCCAGCAGTGGGGTTAAGGGGGCCCTCTACAATGAGCAGTTCTTC
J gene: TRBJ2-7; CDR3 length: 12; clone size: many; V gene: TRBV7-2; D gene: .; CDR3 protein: CASSLERKRQYF; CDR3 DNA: TGTGCCAGCAGCTTAGAGAGAAAAAGGCAGTACTTC
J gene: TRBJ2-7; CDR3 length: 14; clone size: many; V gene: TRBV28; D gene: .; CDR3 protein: CASSLQGYRYEQYF; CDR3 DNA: TGTGCCAGCAGTTTACAGGGGTACCGCTACGAGCAGTACTTC
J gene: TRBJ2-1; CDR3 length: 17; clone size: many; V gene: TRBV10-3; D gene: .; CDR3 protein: CAISESGSAPPGNEQFF; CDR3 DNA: TGTGCCATCAGTGAGTCCGGGTCGGCCCCGCCGGGCAATGAGCAGTTCTTC
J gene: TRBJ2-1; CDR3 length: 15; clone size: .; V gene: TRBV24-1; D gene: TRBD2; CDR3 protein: CATEAGGRGSNEQFF; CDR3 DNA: TGTGCCACCGAGGCGGGGGGGCGCGGGAGCAATGAGCAGTTCTTC
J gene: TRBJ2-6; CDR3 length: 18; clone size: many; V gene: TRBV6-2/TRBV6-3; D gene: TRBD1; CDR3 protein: CASREGQGFHSGANVLTF; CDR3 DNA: TGTGCCAGCCGCGAGGGACAGGGGTTCCACTCTGGGGCCAACGTCCTGACTTTC
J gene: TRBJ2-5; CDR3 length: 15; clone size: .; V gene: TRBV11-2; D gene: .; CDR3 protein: CASSRQTPPGETQYF; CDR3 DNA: TGTGCCAGCAGCCGACAGACTCCGCCGGGGGAGACCCAGTACTTC
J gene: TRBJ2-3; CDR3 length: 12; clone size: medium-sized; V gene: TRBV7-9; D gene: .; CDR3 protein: CASSLSADTQYF; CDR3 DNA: TGTGCCAGCAGCCTGTCGGCCGATACGCAGTATTTT
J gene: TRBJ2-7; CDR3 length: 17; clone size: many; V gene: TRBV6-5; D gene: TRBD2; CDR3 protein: CASSYSNLAGGGYEQYF; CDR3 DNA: TGTGCCAGCAGTTACTCGAATCTGGCGGGAGGTGGTTACGAGCAGTACTTC
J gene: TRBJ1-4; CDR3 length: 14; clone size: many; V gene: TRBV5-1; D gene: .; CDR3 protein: CASSPLATNEKLFF; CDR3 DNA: TGCGCCAGCAGCCCACTTGCAACTAATGAAAAACTGTTTTTT
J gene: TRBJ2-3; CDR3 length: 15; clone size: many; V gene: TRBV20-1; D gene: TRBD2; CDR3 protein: CSARSTSGTPDTQYF; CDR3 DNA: TGCAGTGCTAGATCAACTAGCGGGACGCCAGATACGCAGTATTTT
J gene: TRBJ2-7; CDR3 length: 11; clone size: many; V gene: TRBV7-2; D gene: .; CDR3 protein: CASSLLYEQYF; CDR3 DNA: TGTGCCAGCAGCTTACTCTACGAGCAGTACTTC
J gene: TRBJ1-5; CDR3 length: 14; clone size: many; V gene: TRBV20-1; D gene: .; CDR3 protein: CSWGPLWGNQPQHF; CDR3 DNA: TGCAGCTGGGGACCGTTGTGGGGCAATCAGCCCCAGCATTTT